The table lists the clone carrying this T cell receptor (beta chain) with a count of one. This sample was included in a study of blood T cell repertoires in COVID-19. For the study at large: Collection of acute and convalescent COVID-19 samples took place in the United States, Italy and Spain.

The CDR3 sequence is 13 residues long. Germline trimming cut 9 bases from V and 5 bases from J; bases unmatched to any gene: 9. Germline loops: CDR1 MNHEY, CDR2 SVGAGI. The data were produced by immunoSEQ multiplex PCR, yet TCRdb's version contains in-frame clones alone and is incomplete. In the table there are 250,000 to 350,000 clones, 87% of which are singletons. This sequence was found in a man in his late teens or twenties with active or convalescent COVID-19. V is TRBV6-5 and J is TRBJ1-2, with 7 bases identical to TRBD1. The source material was peripheral blood. The CDR3 reads CASTGDSLYGYTF. CDR3 DNA sequence: TGTGCCAGTACAGGGGATTCCCTTTATGGCTACACCTTC.